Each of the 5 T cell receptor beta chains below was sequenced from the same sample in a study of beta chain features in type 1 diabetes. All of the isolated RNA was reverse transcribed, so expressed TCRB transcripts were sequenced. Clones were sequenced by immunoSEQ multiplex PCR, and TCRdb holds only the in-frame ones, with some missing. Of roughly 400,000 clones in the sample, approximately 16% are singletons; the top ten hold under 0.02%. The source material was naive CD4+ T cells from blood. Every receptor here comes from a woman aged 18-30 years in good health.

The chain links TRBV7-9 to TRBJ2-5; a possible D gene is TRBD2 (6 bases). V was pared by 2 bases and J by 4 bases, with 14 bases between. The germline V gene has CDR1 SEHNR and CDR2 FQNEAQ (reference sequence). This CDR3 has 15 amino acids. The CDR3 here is CASSLSRAEGETQYF. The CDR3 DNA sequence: TGTGCCAGCAGCTTAAGTCGCGCGGAGGGAGAGACCCAGTACTTC.

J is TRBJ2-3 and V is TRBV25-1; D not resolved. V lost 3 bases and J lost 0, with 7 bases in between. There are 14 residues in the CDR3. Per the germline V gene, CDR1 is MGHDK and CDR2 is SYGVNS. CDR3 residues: CASSDAGSTDTQYF. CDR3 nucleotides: TGTGCCAGCAGTGACGCTGGCAGCACAGATACGCAGTATTTT.

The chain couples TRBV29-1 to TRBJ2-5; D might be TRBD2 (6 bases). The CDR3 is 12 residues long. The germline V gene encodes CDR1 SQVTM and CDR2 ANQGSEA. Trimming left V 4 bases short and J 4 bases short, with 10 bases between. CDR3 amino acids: CSVGGDGETQYF. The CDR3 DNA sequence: TGCAGCGTTGGGGGGGACGGAGAGACCCAGTACTTC.

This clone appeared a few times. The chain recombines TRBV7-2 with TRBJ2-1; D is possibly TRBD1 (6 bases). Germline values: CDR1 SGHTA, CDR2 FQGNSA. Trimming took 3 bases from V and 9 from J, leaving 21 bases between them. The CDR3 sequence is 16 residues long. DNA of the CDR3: TGTGCCAGCAGCTTCAGGTCCGTAAACTCACAGGGTGAGCAGTTCTTC. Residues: CASSFRSVNSQGEQFF.

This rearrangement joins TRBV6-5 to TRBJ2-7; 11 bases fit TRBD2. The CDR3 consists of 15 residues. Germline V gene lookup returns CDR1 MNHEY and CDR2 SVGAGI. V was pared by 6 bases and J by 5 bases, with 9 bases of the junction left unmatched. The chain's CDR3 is CASSLYSGRANEQYF. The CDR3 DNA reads TGTGCCAGCAGCCTCTATAGCGGGAGGGCCAACGAGCAGTACTTC.